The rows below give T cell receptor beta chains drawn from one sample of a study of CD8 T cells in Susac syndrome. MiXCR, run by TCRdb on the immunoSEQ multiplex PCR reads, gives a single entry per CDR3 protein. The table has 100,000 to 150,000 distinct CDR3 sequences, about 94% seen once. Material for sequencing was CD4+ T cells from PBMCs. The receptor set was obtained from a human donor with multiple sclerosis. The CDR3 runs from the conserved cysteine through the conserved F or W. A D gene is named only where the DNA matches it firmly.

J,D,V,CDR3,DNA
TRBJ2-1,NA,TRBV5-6,CASSLGGDPYNEQFF,TGTGCCAGCAGCTTGGGGGGGGACCCCTACAATGAGCAGTTCTTC
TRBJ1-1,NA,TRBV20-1,CSARDSVNTEAFF,TGCAGTGCTAGAGACAGCGTGAACACTGAAGCTTTCTTT
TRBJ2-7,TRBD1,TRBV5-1,CASSWTGTGAYEQYF,TGCGCCAGCAGCTGGACCGGGACAGGGGCCTACGAGCAGTACTTC
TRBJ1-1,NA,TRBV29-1,CSTRRESEAFF,TGCAGCACCCGCAGGGAATCTGAAGCTTTCTTT
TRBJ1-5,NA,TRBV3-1,CASSLPGIQPQHF,TGTGCCAGCAGCCTTCCAGGAATTCAGCCCCAGCATTTT
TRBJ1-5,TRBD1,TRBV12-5,CASGFGDRENQPQHF,TGTGCTAGTGGTTTCGGGGACAGGGAGAATCAGCCCCAGCATTTT
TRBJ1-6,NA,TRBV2,CASIPRRADNSPLHF,TGTGCCAGCATTCCCCGGCGGGCGGATAATTCACCCCTCCACTTT
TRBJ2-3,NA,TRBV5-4,CASSRPGAIRADTQYF,TGTGCCAGCAGCCGCCCGGGGGCTATCCGCGCAGATACGCAGTATTTT
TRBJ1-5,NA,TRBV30,CAWRGGSNQPQHF,TGTGCCTGGAGGGGGGGGAGCAATCAGCCCCAGCATTTT
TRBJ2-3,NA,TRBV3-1,CASSQDPGNTQYF,TGTGCCAGCAGCCAAGACCCAGGTAATACGCAGTATTTT
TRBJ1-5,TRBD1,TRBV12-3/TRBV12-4,CASRDRGSQPQHF,TGTGCCAGCAGGGACAGGGGCAGCCAGCCCCAGCATTTT
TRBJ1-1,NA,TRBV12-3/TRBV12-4,CASSTPWGMNTEAFF,TGTGCCAGCAGTACCCCTTGGGGAATGAACACTGAAGCTTTCTTT
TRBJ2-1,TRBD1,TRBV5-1,CASSLGTVYNEQFF,TGCGCCAGCAGCTTAGGGACAGTCTACAATGAGCAGTTCTTC
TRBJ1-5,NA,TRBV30,CAWGPQGRNQPQHF,TGTGCCTGGGGTCCGCAGGGGCGGAATCAGCCCCAGCATTTT
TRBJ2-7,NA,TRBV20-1,CSATSGGTRAYEQYF,TGCAGTGCTACTTCCGGTGGCACTAGAGCCTACGAGCAGTACTTC
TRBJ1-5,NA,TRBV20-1,CSARDFQGGNQPQHF,TGCAGTGCTAGAGATTTCCAGGGCGGGAATCAGCCCCAGCATTTT
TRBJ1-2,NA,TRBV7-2,CASSLEGTKGRGYTF,TGTGCCAGCAGCTTAGAAGGGACCAAGGGGCGCGGCTACACCTTC
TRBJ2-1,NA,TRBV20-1,CSARGGYNEQFF,TGCAGTGCTAGGGGGGGCTACAATGAGCAGTTCTTC
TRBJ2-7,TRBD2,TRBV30,CAWALRRGAGDEQYF,TGTGCCTGGGCCCTGCGGCGAGGAGCGGGGGATGAGCAGTACTTC
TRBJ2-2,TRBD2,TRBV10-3,CATAGGANTGELFF,TGTGCCACAGCGGGGGGGGCGAACACCGGGGAGCTGTTTTTT
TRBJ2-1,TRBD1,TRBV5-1,CASSPGGSSSYNEQFF,TGCGCCAGCAGCCCAGGGGGCTCTAGCTCCTACAATGAGCAGTTCTTC
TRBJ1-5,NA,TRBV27,CASSLVEGDQPQHF,TGTGCCAGCAGTTTAGTGGAAGGGGATCAGCCCCAGCATTTT